This T cell receptor (beta chain) originates from a study of cytomegalovirus exposure and HLA in healthy donors. Study-level background: In a later analysis, it was reported that the roughly 130 validation repertoires had been produced on the same platform as the 666 repertoires belonging to the first cohort. Whole-study findings and limits: A few CMV-associated chains were confirmed in vitro to be specific for CMV antigens. Researchers counted 164 TCR beta chains as cytomegalovirus-associated.

Clones were read by immunoSEQ multiplex PCR, and TCRdb kept only the in-frame ones, dropping some. Of approximately 280,000 clones in the sample, approximately 86% were seen once. Remarks on this clone: Its antigen remains unknown.

Separate from the roughly 670-subject first cohort, the approximately 120-subject validation cohort was the one that the donors belonged to. Sequencing was performed on PBMCs. The receptor comes from a woman aged 18-30 years in good health and CMV-seronegative.

The chain's CDR3 is CASSYSPVSYNEQFF. CDR3 DNA sequence: TGTGCCAGCAGTTACTCCCCGGTTTCCTACAATGAGCAGTTCTTC. This chain joins TRBV6-5 and TRBJ2-1; D ambiguous. V shed 0 bases and J shed 1 base, with 7 bases lying between them. From germline, CDR1 is MNHEY and CDR2 SVGAGI. This CDR3 region has 15 residues.